This passage covers 9 T cell receptor beta chains from one sample sequenced in a study of blood T cell repertoires in COVID-19. Profiling relied on immunoSEQ multiplex PCR, and the TCRdb table lists in-frame clones only, not all of them. The sample has roughly 320,000 clones, 75% to 85% seen once; the top ten hold roughly 7.8%. Sequenced: peripheral blood. The receptors originated from a human donor in a cohort sampled during active COVID-19.

The V gene is TRBV5-6, the J gene TRBJ2-7, with a tentative D call TRBD1 (7 bases). V was cut by 3 bases and J by 0 bases, with 16 bases left in between. The CDR3 runs 16 residues. Germline loops: CDR1 SGHDT, CDR2 YYEEEE. The CDR3 region has the DNA TGTGCCAGCAGCTCCTGGGGGGACAGAAGCTCCTACGAGCAGTACTTC. Protein sequence: CASSSWGDRSSYEQYF.

This clone occurred once. V usage is TRBV7-9 and J usage is TRBJ2-1; TRBD1 matches at 7 bases. CDR1 is SEHNR, CDR2 FQNEAQ, per germline (reference sequence). The CDR3 has 15 amino acids. With V trimmed by 0 bases and J by 15 bases, 14 bases remained unmatched. In DNA form, the CDR3 reads TGTGCCAGCAGCTTAGCGCCCAATATCCGGGACAGAAGGTTCTTC. Translating it yields CASSLAPNIRDRRFF.

The genes are TRBV13 and TRBJ2-1, with D tentatively TRBD1 (6 bases). Germline V CDR1 and CDR2: PRHDT, FYEKMQ (reference sequence). The length of the CDR3 is 14 residues. Trimming took 5 bases from V and 7 from J, leaving 15 bases between them. The DNA of the CDR3 is TGTGCCAGCAGCGTCCAGGGGTGGAAAAATGAGCAGTTCTTC. This codes for CASSVQGWKNEQFF.

V is TRBV24-1 and J is TRBJ1-5; 7 bases line up with TRBD1. V gave up 3 bases and J gave up 6 bases; unmatched junction bases: 10. From germline, CDR1 is KGHDR and CDR2 SFDVKD. The CDR3 is made up of 16 amino acids. CDR3 protein: CATSDTQDRTGQPQHF. For the CDR3, the DNA is TGTGCCACCAGTGATACACAGGACAGGACTGGTCAGCCCCAGCATTTT.

This chain joins TRBV7-3 and TRBJ2-2, with 10 bases aligning to TRBD1. This CDR3 comprises 16 residues. Per the germline V gene, CDR1 is SGHTA and CDR2 is FQGTGA. Germline trimming cut 4 bases from V and 6 bases from J; bases unmatched to any gene: 8. The CDR3 reads CASSSTGTGVAGELFF. The CDR3 coding sequence is TGTGCCAGCAGCTCTACCGGGACAGGGGTAGCCGGGGAGCTGTTTTTT. Full variable domain (rest looked up from reference TRBV7-3 and TRBJ2-2): GAGVSQTPSNKVTEKGKYVELRCDPISGHTALYWYRQSLGQGPEFLIYFQGTGAADDSGLPNDRFFAVRPEGSVSTLKIQRTERGDSAVYLCASSSTGTGVAGELFFGEGSRLTVL.

The genes are TRBV3-1 (or the pseudogene TRBV3-2) and TRBJ2-1, with TRBD2 identical over 10 bases. Germline V CDR1 and CDR2: LGHDT, YNNKEL (reference sequence). V gave up 1 base and J gave up 6 bases; unmatched junction bases: 9. The CDR3 consists of 17 residues. The CDR3 loop reads CASSQVRPAGGGNEQFF. Written as DNA, the CDR3 is TGTGCCAGCAGCCAAGTTCGCCCAGCGGGGGGGGGCAATGAGCAGTTCTTC.

As to this clone: With a far larger clone one base away, a read error is the likely cause. The chain couples TRBV6-1 to TRBJ1-2, with unresolved D. Germline values: CDR1 MNHNS, CDR2 SASEGT. The CDR3 has 12 residues. Trimming shortened V by 2 bases and J by 4 bases, and 5 bases separated the two germline ends. The CDR3 DNA reads TGTGCCAGCAGTGAAACAGCCTATGGCTACACCTTC. Translation gives CASSETAYGYTF.

V usage is TRBV7-9 and J usage is TRBJ2-1, with a weak D call TRBD1 (6 bases). Germline-derived CDR1 and CDR2 are SEHNR and FQNEAQ (reference sequence). Trimming left V 1 base short and J 6 bases short, with 22 bases between. This CDR3 spans 18 amino acids. CDR3 in DNA: TGTGCCAGCAGCTTAGGATTCGGCAGGGGTAATGGGACCAATGAGCAGTTCTTC. It is translated as CASSLGFGRGNGTNEQFF.

The genes are TRBV12-3 or TRBV12-4 and TRBJ1-1; tentative D call: TRBD1 (6 bases). V gave up 3 bases and J gave up 13 bases, with 12 bases separating them. CDR3 length: 11 amino acids. This chain's CDR3 is CASSLGALSFF. The CDR3 coding sequence is TGTGCCAGCAGTTTGGGGGCGCTTAGTTTCTTT.